The T cell receptor beta chain described here comes from a study of cytomegalovirus exposure and HLA in healthy donors. Study-level results: Later findings reportedly placed an Asian-associated ancestry cluster below the roughly 730-donor mean for N-insertions. According to a later analysis, most TCR beta chains associated with CMV appeared HLA-restricted.

The PCR was carried out with 60 Vbeta primers and 13 Jbeta primers. TCRdb keeps only in-frame clones here, not all; method: immunoSEQ multiplex PCR. This sample yields 180,000 or so clones, of which about 75% are seen a single time; around 15% belongs to the top ten. The germline V and J ends were trimmed by 3 bases and 0 bases, with 17 bases remaining between them. The V gene's germline CDR1 is SGHVS and CDR2 FQNEAQ. This CDR3 comprises 17 residues. This clone was seen a handful of times. Its antigen is undetermined. Material: PBMCs. The receptor's source is a man in his forties or fifties in good health and CMV-seropositive. V usage is TRBV7-8 and J usage is TRBJ1-1, with D perhaps matching TRBD1 (5 bases). The CDR3 reads CASSFGWGLLLNTEAFF. For the CDR3, the DNA is TGTGCCAGCAGCTTCGGTTGGGGCCTTCTTTTGAACACTGAAGCTTTCTTT. Drawing the rest from reference TRBV7-8 and TRBJ1-1, the complete variable domain is GAGVSQSPRYKVAKRGQDVALRCDPISGHVSLFWYQQALGQGPEFLTYFQNEAQLDKSGLPSDRFFAERPEGSVSTLKIQRTQQEDSAVYLCASSFGWGLLLNTEAFFGQGTRLTVV.